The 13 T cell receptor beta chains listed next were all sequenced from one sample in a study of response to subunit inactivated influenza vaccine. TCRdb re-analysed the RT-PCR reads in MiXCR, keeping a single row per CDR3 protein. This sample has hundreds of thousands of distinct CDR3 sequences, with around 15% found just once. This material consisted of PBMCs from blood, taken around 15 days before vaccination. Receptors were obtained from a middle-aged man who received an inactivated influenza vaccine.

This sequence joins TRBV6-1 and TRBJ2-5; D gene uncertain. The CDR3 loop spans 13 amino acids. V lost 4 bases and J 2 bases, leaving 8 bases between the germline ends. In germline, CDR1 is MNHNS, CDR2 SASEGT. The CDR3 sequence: CASSATIQETQYF. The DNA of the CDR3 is TGTGCCAGCAGTGCGACGATTCAAGAGACCCAGTACTTC.

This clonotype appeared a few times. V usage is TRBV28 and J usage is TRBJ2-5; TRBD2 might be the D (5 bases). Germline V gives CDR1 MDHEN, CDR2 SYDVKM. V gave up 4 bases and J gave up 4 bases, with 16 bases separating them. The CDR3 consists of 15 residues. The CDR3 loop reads CASSSPRVVRETQYF. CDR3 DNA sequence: TGTGCCAGCAGTTCCCCGAGGGTAGTAAGAGAGACCCAGTACTTC.

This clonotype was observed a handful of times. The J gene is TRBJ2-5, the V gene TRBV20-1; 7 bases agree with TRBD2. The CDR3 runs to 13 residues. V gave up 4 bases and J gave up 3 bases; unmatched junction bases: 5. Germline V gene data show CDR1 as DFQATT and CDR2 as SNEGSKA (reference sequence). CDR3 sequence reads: CSAIYAGEETQYF. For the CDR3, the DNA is TGCAGTGCTATCTACGCGGGGGAAGAGACCCAGTACTTC.

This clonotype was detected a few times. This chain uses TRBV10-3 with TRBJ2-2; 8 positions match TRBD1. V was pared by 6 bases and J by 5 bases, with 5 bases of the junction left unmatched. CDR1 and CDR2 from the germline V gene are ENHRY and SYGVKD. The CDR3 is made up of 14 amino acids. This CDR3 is CAIRGQGRTGELFF. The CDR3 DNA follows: TGTGCCATCAGAGGACAGGGAAGGACCGGGGAGCTGTTTTTT.

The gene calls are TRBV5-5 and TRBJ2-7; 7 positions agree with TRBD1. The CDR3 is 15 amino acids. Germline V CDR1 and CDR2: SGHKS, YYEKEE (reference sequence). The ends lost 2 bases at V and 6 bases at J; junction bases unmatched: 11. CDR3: CASSFLGNRGSEQYF. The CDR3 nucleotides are TGTGCCAGCAGCTTTCTCGGGAACAGGGGATCCGAGCAGTACTTC. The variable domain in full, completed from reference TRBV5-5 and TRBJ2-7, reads DAGVTQSPTHLIKTRGQQVTLRCSPISGHKSVSWYQQVLGQGPQFIFQYYEKEERGRGNFPDRFSARQFPNYSSELNVNALLLGDSALYLCASSFLGNRGSEQYFGPGTRLTVT.

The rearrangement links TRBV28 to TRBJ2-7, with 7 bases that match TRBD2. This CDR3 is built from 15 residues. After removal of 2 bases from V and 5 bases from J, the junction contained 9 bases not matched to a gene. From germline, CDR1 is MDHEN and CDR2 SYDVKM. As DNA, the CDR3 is TGTGCCAGCAGTTTAACTGCGGGGGTACGCCACGAGCAGTACTTC. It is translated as CASSLTAGVRHEQYF.

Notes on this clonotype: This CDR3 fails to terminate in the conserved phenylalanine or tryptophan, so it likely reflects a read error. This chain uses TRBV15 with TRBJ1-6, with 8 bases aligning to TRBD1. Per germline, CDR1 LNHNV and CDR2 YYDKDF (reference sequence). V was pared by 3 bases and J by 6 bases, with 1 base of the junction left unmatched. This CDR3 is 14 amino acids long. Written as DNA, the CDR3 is TGTGCCACCAGCAGGGACAGGGTTAATTCACCCCTCCACGTT. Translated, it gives CATSRDRVNSPLHV.

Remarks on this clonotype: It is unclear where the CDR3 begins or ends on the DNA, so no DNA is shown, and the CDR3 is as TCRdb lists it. The CDR3 sequence is CISVSEAETGTLSQKLFF. V usage is TRBV7-5 and J usage is TRBJ1-4; TRBD1 is the table's D call, not checked against the DNA. TRBV7-5 is listed as a pseudogene. The CDR3 is 18 residues long, counting both termini.

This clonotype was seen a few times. This chain's CDR3 is CASSQGSLTGISSYEQYF. DNA of the CDR3: TGCGCCAGCAGCCAAGGTTCCCTTACAGGAATAAGCTCCTACGAGCAGTACTTC. The rearrangement uses TRBV4-3 and TRBJ2-7, with D maybe TRBD1 (5 bases). Germline CDR1 is LGHNA and CDR2 is YSLEER. The V end was cut by 1 base, the J end by 0 bases, with 19 bases between. The CDR3 totals 18 residues.

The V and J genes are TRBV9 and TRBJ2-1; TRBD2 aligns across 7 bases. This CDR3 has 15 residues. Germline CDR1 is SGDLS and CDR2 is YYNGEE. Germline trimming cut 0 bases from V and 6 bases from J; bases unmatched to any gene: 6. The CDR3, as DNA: TGTGCCAGCAGCGTAGAATTAGCGGGCTTCAATGAGCAGTTCTTC. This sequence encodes CASSVELAGFNEQFF.

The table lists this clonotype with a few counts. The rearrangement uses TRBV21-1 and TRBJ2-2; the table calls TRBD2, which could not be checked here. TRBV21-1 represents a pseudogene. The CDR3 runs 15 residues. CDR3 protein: CASSTAGGGTGELFF. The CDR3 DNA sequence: TGTGCCAGCAGCACCGCGGGAGGAGGCACCGGGGAGCTGTTTTTT.

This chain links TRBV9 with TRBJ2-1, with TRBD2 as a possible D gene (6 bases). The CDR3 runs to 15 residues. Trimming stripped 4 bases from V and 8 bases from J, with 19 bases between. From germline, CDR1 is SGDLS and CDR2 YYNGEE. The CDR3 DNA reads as TGTGCCAGCAGCCACGGGAGTCTCGGTGTCGATGAGCAGTTCTTC. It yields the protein CASSHGSLGVDEQFF.

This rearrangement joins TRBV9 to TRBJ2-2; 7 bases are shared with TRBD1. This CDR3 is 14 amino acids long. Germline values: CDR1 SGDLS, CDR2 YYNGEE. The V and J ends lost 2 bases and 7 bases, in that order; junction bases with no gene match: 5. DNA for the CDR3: TGTGCCAGCAGCGTCGGGACAGATCGCGGGGAGCTGTTTTTT. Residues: CASSVGTDRGELFF.